These T cell receptor beta chains were read from a single sample in a study of CD8 T cells in Susac syndrome. Each CDR3 protein gets one entry after TCRdb re-called the immunoSEQ multiplex PCR reads with MiXCR. Among more than 85,000 distinct CDR3 sequences listed, about 95% were seen once. Sequenced: CD4+ T cells from PBMCs. All receptors derive from a human donor with Susac syndrome. Each CDR3 is given with its conserved first and last residue. D genes are given only for firm matches.

TRBJ2-1 | TRBV2 | 11 | - | TGTGCCAGCAGTGAACGGAATGAGCAGTTCTTC | CASSERNEQFF
TRBJ1-5 | TRBV20-1 | 14 | - | TGCAGTGCTAGAGCCGAGGGTACTAATCAGCCCCAGCATTTT | CSARAEGTNQPQHF
TRBJ1-2 | TRBV7-9 | 15 | TRBD1 | TGTGCCAGCAGCTTTCGATCAGGGGGTCCGCTTGGCTACACCTTC | CASSFRSGGPLGYTF
TRBJ1-1 | TRBV12-5 | 13 | - | TGTGCTAGTGGTTTACAGTTGAACACTGAAGCTTTCTTT | CASGLQLNTEAFF
TRBJ1-5 | TRBV12-3/TRBV12-4 | 14 | TRBD1 | TGTGCCAGCAGATACTCAGGGGGCAAGCAGCCCCAGCATTTT | CASRYSGGKQPQHF
TRBJ2-5 | TRBV20-1 | 14 | - | TGCAGTGCTACCCCCGGGACGAACCAAGAGACCCAGTACTTC | CSATPGTNQETQYF
TRBJ1-1 | TRBV20-1 | 11 | - | TGCAGTGCTAGCGGGGACGCTGAAGCTTTCTTT | CSASGDAEAFF
TRBJ2-5 | TRBV5-4 | 13 | - | TGTGCCAGCAGCTATTCAGGGATAGAGACCCAGTACTTC | CASSYSGIETQYF
TRBJ2-2 | TRBV2 | 15 | TRBD2 | TGTGCCAGCGCGAACGGGGGGGCCGGGAGCGGGGAGCTGTTTTTT | CASANGGAGSGELFF
TRBJ2-5 | TRBV12-3/TRBV12-4 | 14 | - | TGTGCCAGCCGGAGAGGGTTCCAAGACTCGACCCAGTACTTC | CASRRGFQDSTQYF
TRBJ2-1 | TRBV5-1 | 16 | - | TGCGCCAGCAACAAAAGGTCCCAGGGGAGATACAATGAGCAGTTCTTC | CASNKRSQGRYNEQFF
TRBJ2-3 | TRBV20-1 | 13 | - | TGCAGTGCTGGGGTCACCGAGGAGGATACGCAGTATTTT | CSAGVTEEDTQYF
TRBJ2-7 | TRBV7-2 | 16 | - | TGTGCCAGCAGCTCCCGAGGGGGGGGCCTCGTACCTGAACAGTACTTC | CASSSRGGGLVPEQYF
TRBJ2-1 | TRBV7-9 | 13 | - | TGTGCCAGCAGACGGACTAACTACAATGAGCAGTTCTTC | CASRRTNYNEQFF
TRBJ2-3 | TRBV5-1 | 15 | - | TGCGCCAGCAGCTTCTCGTCAATGAGCACAGATACGCAGTATTTT | CASSFSSMSTDTQYF